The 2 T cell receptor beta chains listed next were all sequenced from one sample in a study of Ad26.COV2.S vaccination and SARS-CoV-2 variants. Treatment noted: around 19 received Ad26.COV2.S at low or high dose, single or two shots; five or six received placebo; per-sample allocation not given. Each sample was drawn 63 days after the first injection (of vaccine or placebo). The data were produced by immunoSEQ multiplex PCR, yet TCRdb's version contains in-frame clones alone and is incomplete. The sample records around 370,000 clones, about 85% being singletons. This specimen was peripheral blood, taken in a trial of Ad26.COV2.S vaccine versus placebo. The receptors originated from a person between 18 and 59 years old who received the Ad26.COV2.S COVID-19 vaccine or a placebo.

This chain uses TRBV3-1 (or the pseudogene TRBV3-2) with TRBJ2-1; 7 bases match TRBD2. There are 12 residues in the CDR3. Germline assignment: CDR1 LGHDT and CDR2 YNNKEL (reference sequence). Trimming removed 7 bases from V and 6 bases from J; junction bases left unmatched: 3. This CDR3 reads CASTGGGNEQFF. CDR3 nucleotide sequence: TGTGCCAGCACTGGCGGGGGCAATGAGCAGTTCTTC.

The CDR3 loop reads CATSDSGSQPQHF. DNA of the CDR3: TGTGCCACCAGTGATTCAGGGAGTCAGCCCCAGCATTTT. The chain links TRBV24-1 to TRBJ1-5; D is possibly TRBD1 (5 bases). CDR1 is KGHDR and CDR2 is SFDVKD in the germline V gene. The CDR3 has 13 residues. Trimming stripped 2 bases from V and 6 bases from J, with 7 bases between.